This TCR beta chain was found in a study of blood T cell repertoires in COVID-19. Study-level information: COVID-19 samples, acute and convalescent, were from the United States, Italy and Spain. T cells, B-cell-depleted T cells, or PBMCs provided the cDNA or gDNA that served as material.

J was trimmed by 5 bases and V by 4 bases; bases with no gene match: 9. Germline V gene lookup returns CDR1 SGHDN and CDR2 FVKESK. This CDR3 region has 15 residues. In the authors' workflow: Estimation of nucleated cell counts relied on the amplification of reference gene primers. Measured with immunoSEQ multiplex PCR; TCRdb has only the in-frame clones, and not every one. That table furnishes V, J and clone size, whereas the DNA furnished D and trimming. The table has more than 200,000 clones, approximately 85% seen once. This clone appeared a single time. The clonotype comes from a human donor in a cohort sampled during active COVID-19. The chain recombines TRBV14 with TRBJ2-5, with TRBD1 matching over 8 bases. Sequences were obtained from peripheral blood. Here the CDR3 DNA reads TGTGCCAGCAGCCTAGACAGGGGAGTCGGTGAGACCCAGTACTTC. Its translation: CASSLDRGVGETQYF.